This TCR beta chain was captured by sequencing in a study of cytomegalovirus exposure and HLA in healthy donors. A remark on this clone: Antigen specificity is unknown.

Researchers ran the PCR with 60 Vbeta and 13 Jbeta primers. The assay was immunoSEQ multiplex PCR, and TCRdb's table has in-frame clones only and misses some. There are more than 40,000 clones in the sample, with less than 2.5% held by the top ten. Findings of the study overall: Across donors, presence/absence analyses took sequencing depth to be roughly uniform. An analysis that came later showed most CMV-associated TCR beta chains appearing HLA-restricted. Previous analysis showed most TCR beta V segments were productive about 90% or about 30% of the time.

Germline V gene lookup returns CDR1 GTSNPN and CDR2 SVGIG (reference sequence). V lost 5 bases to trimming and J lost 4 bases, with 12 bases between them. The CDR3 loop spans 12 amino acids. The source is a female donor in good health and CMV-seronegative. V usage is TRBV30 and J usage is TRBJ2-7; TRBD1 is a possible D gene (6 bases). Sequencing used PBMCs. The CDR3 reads CAWGSRGYEQYF. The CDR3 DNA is TGTGCCTGGGGAAGCAGGGGTTACGAGCAGTACTTC.